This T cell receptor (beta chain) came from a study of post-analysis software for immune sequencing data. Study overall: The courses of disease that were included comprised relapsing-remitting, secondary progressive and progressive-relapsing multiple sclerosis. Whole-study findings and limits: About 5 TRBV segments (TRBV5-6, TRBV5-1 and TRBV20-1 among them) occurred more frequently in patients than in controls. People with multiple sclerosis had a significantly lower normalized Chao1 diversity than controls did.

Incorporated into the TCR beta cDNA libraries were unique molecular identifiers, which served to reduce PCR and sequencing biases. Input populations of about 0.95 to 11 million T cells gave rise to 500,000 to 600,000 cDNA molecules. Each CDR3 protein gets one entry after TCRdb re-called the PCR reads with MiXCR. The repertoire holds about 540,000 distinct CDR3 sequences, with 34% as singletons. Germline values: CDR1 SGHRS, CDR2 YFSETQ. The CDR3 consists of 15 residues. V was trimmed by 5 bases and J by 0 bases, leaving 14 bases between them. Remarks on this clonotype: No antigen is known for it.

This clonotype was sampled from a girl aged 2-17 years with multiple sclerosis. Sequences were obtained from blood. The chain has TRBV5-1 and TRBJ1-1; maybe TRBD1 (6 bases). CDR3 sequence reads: CASRGMGGLNTEAFF. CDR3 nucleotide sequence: TGCGCCAGCAGGGGCATGGGGGGCCTGAACACTGAAGCTTTCTTT. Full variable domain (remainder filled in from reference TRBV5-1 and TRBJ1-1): KAGVTQTPRYLIKTRGQQVTLSCSPISGHRSVSWYQQTPGQGLQFLFEYFSETQRNKGNFPGRFSGRQFSNSRSEMNVSTLELGDSALYLCASRGMGGLNTEAFFGQGTRLTVV.